Shown below are 15 T cell receptor beta chains from a single sample sequenced in a study of T cell changes during pregnancy in multiple sclerosis. Clones were sequenced by immunoSEQ multiplex PCR, and TCRdb holds only the in-frame ones, with some missing. The sample comprises some 87,000 clones, over 85% of which are singletons, and 0.21% rests with the top ten. The input for sequencing was CD4+ T cells from peripheral blood mononuclear cells, taken before pregnancy. The origin of the receptors is a female donor with multiple sclerosis, enrolled in a pregnancy study.

The V call is TRBV20-1, the J call TRBJ1-2; D gene uncertain. CDR3 size: 11 residues. Germline CDR1 reads DFQATT; CDR2 reads SNEGSKA (reference sequence). V was shortened by 3 bases and J by 7 bases, with 9 bases between the two germline ends. CDR3 sequence reads: CSARQEGGYTF. The CDR3, as DNA: TGCAGTGCTAGGCAGGAGGGTGGCTACACCTTC.

This sequence joins TRBV15 and TRBJ1-1; 8 bases agree with TRBD1. V lost 1 base, J lost 2 bases, and 9 bases stayed unmatched. Per the germline V gene, CDR1 is LNHNV and CDR2 is YYDKDF (reference sequence). The CDR3 extends over 17 amino acids. The CDR3 loop reads CATSRGKGQAPNTEAFF. The CDR3 DNA follows: TGTGCCACCAGCAGAGGAAAGGGACAGGCGCCTAACACTGAAGCTTTCTTT.

The V and J genes are TRBV10-3 and TRBJ2-3; D is unresolved. Germline CDR1 and CDR2: ENHRY and SYGVKD. There are 12 residues in the CDR3. The V end was cut by 6 bases, the J end by 1 base, with 5 bases between. CDR3 in amino acids: CAISSGTDTQYF. CDR3 in DNA: TGTGCCATCAGCTCAGGCACAGATACGCAGTATTTT.

The CDR3 DNA sequence: TGTGCCAGCAGCGTCTTTGGGACTAGAGGCACAGATACGCAGTATTTT. Protein product: CASSVFGTRGTDTQYF. The chain has TRBV9 and TRBJ2-3, with 8 bases lining up with TRBD2. This CDR3 has 16 amino acids. Germline V CDR1 and CDR2: SGDLS, YYNGEE. Trimming cost V 2 bases and J 1 base; bases outside gene matches: 6.

The chain carries TRBV29-1 and TRBJ1-2; 10 nucleotides match TRBD1. This CDR3 comprises 16 residues. The V and J ends lost 4 bases and 1 base, in that order; junction bases with no gene match: 9. Germline values: CDR1 SQVTM, CDR2 ANQGSEA. CDR3 protein: CSVVDGTGAINYGYTF. The CDR3 region has the DNA TGCAGCGTTGTCGACGGGACAGGGGCGATTAACTATGGCTACACCTTC.

The chain couples TRBV6-5 to TRBJ1-3, with a possible D match to TRBD1 (5 bases). The CDR3 has 14 residues. V was shortened by 2 bases and J by 0 bases, with 5 bases between the two germline ends. Germline loops: CDR1 MNHEY, CDR2 SVGAGI. The CDR3 DNA is TGTGCCAGCAGTTACAGGGGCTCTGGAAACACCATATATTTT. It is translated as CASSYRGSGNTIYF.

Of note for this clone: Additional DNA sequences in this sample encode the identical CDR3. The chain links TRBV5-1 to TRBJ2-5; D might be TRBD2 (5 bases). The CDR3 runs 13 residues. Germline CDR1 and CDR2: SGHRS and YFSETQ. V lost 2 bases and J lost 4, with 9 bases in between. The CDR3: CASSLGGRETQYF. CDR3 nucleotide sequence: TGCGCCAGCAGCTTAGGAGGTCGAGAGACCCAGTACTTC.

The rearrangement joins TRBV2 to TRBJ2-5; TRBD2 agrees at 7 bases. The CDR3 extends over 18 amino acids. The V and J ends lost 4 bases and 1 base, in that order; junction bases with no gene match: 15. CDR1 and CDR2 (germline): SNHLY, FYNNEI. This chain's CDR3 is CASSGPIAAGATQETQYF. CDR3 sequence (DNA): TGTGCCAGCAGTGGCCCTATAGCGGCGGGAGCGACCCAAGAGACCCAGTACTTC.

The chain employs TRBV4-1 and TRBJ2-1; unclear D gene. CDR3 length equals 12 residues. The germline V gene has CDR1 MGHRA and CDR2 YSYEKL. V was pared by 3 bases and J by 8 bases, with 8 bases between. The CDR3 loop is CASSHVSDEQFF. The CDR3 DNA is TGCGCCAGCAGCCACGTGTCGGATGAGCAGTTCTTC.

The J gene is TRBJ1-3, the V gene TRBV2; D not resolved. With 6 bases removed from V and 0 bases from J, the gap between germline ends came to 9 bases. CDR3 length: 14 amino acids. Germline V lookup: CDR1 SNHLY, CDR2 FYNNEI. CDR3 sequence: CASRTGSSGNTIYF. The CDR3 region has the DNA TGTGCCAGCAGGACGGGAAGCTCTGGAAACACCATATATTTT. Using reference TRBV2 and TRBJ1-3 for the parts outside the CDR3, the full variable domain is EPEVTQTPSHQVTQMGQEVILRCVPISNHLYFYWYRQILGQKVEFLVSFYNNEISEKSEIFDDQFSVERPDGSNFTLKIRSTKLEDSAMYFCASRTGSSGNTIYFGEGSWLTVV.

The chain links TRBV10-3 to TRBJ2-1; 7 bases are a match to TRBD1. The CDR3 runs 15 residues. The trim removed 5 bases at V and 1 base at J, leaving 5 bases unmatched. Per germline, CDR1 ENHRY and CDR2 SYGVKD. The CDR3 here is CAISPGQPSYNEQFF. CDR3 DNA: TGTGCCATCAGTCCGGGACAGCCTTCCTACAATGAGCAGTTCTTC.

The chain links TRBV4-2 to TRBJ2-2, with TRBD1 as a possible D gene (5 bases). Germline assignment: CDR1 LGHNA and CDR2 YNFKEQ. This CDR3 comprises 15 residues. Trimming removed 1 base from V and 0 bases from J, with 6 bases in between. The CDR3 is CASSQVGANTGELFF. CDR3 DNA: TGTGCCAGCAGCCAAGTAGGGGCGAACACCGGGGAGCTGTTTTTT.

The chain links TRBV7-2 to TRBJ2-7; D not certain. CDR3 length: 14 residues. V gave up 3 bases and J gave up 5 bases, with 14 bases separating them. Germline loops: CDR1 SGHTA, CDR2 FQGNSA. CDR3 nucleotide sequence: TGTGCCAGCAGCTTTCCCCCAGGAACGAACGAGCAGTACTTC. Its protein product is CASSFPPGTNEQYF.

A single count supports this clone. The rearrangement links TRBV9 to TRBJ2-2; 12 nucleotides align to TRBD2. The V and J ends lost 0 bases and 8 bases, in that order; junction bases with no gene match: 5. This CDR3 comprises 16 residues. The germline gives CDR1 SGDLS, CDR2 YYNGEE. The CDR3, as DNA: TGTGCCAGCAGCGTAGGACTAGCGGGGGATGTGGGGGAGCTGTTTTTT. This sequence encodes CASSVGLAGDVGELFF.

The chain links TRBV14 to TRBJ1-1, with D hard to call. Germline V gene sequence: CDR1 SGHDN, CDR2 FVKESK. CDR3 length: 12 amino acids. V was cut by 6 bases and J by 3 bases, with 8 bases left in between. This chain's CDR3 is CASSLLHTEAFF. For the CDR3, the DNA is TGTGCCAGCAGTCTCCTCCACACTGAAGCTTTCTTT. The whole variable domain, filled in from reference TRBV14 and TRBJ1-1, reads EAGVTQFPSHSVIEKGQTVTLRCDPISGHDNLYWYRRVMGKEIKFLLHFVKESKQDESGMPNNRFLAERTGGTYSTLKVQPAELEDSGVYFCASSLLHTEAFFGQGTRLTVV.